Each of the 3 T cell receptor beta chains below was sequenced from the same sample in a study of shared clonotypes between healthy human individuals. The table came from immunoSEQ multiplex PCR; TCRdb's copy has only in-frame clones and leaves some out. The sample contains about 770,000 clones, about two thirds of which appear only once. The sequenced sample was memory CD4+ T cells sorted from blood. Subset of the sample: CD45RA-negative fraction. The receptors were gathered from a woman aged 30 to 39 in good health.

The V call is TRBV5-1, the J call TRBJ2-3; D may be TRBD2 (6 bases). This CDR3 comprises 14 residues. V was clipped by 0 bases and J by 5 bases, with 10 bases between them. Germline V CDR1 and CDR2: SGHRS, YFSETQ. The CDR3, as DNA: TGCGCCAGCAGCTTGGACCCGGGGGTAGATACGCAGTATTTT. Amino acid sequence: CASSLDPGVDTQYF.

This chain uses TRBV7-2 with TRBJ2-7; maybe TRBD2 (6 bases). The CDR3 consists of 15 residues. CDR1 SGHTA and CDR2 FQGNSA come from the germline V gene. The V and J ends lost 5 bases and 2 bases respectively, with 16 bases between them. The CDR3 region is CASSRTRDSPYEQYF. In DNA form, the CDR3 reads TGTGCCAGCAGCAGAACACGGGACTCCCCCTACGAGCAGTACTTC.

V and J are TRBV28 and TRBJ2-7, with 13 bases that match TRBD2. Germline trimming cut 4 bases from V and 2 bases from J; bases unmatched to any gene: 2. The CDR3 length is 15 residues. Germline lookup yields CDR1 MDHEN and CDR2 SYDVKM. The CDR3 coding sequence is TGTGCCAGCAGTTCCGGGACTAGCGGGACCTACGAGCAGTACTTC. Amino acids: CASSSGTSGTYEQYF. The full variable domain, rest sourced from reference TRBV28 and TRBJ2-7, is DVKVTQSSRYLVKRTGEKVFLECVQDMDHENMFWYRQDPGLGLRLIYFSYDVKMKEKGDIPEGYSVSREKKERFSLILESASTNQTSMYLCASSSGTSGTYEQYFGPGTRLTVT.